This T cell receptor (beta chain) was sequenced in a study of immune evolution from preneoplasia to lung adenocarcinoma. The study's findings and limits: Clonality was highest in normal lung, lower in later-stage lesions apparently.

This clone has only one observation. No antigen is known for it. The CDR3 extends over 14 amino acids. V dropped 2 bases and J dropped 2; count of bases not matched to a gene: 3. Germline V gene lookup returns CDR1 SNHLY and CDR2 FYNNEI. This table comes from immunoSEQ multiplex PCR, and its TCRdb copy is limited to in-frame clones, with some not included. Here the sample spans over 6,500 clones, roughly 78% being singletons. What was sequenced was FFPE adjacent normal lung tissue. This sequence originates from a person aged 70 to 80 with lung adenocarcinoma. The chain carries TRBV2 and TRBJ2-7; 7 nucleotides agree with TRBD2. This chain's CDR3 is CASSELADTYEQYF. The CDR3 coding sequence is TGTGCCAGCAGTGAACTAGCGGATACCTACGAGCAGTACTTC.